This T cell receptor beta chain was recovered during a study of T cells in Graves' hyperthyroidism and ophthalmopathy (dated by TCRdb to about 2019). Describing the broader study: Peripheral blood samples were taken at initial diagnosis, before any treatment was given. TCR V-J signatures able to tell the groups apart were searched for in a discovery cohort of approximately 95 patients, of whom approximately 40 had Graves' ophthalmopathy and about 55 had stable Graves' hyperthyroidism. An independent validation cohort of around 20 hyperthyroidism patients and more than 15 patients who later progressed to ophthalmopathy tested prospective prediction of ophthalmopathy. The approximately 100 discovery patients were divided at random into training and test sets in a 7:3 ratio. Thyroid tissue and blood T-cell repertoires from about 6 Graves' hyperthyroidism patients were also compared in the study. Once sampling was done, hyperthyroidism patients were given methimazole at a starting dose of 30 mg daily, whereas ophthalmopathy patients were given high-dose intravenous methylprednisolone. The paper reports TCR Vbeta CDR3 sequencing of 135 peripheral blood samples: 43 ophthalmopathy, about 75 hyperthyroidism and around 17 progressor patients. The study at large found these results: Sample size was not statistically predetermined, and investigators were not blinded to group allocation. In validation, the model predicted progression to ophthalmopathy with 55% to 71% sensitivity and approximately 78% specificity, a median of about six months before onset. Most expanded thyroid clonotypes (frequency above 0.001) were also detected in blood, a finding suggesting that blood repertoires may reflect thyroid immune responses. A 13 V-J signature model separated ophthalmopathy from stable hyperthyroidism, with roughly 88% sensitivity and just under 84% specificity in cross-validation and 80%/75% in testing.

Concerning this clonotype itself: Its target antigen remains unknown. Base qualities are not at hand, and no much larger clone is one base apart.

The TCR beta CDR3 regions were amplified from RNA transcripts. The first round of RT-PCR for the TCR CDR3 was performed with the HTBI primer set and the Qiagen OneStep RT-PCR kit. Libraries were constructed in a second round of multiplex PCR, after which size selection and purification were carried out. The libraries were sequenced on an Illumina HiSeq2000 using paired-end 100 bp reads. Per the authors' processing: SOAPnuke was used to process the raw data, removing reads that contained adapters or uncalled bases, had a mean Phred below 15, or lacked an exact match to the constant primer or identifier. High-quality paired reads were merged with COPE v1.2.5, and unique nucleotide sequences were defined as clonotypes. MiTCR v1.1 was used to align clonotypes to the IMGT TRBV, TRBD and TRBJ reference segments. The analysis was restricted to V-J combinations with a frequency above 0.0001, which together covered approximately 99% of the repertoires. The TCS score was defined as the ratio of F50 (clonal expansion) to E x V (chaos), calculated using BLOSUM62-based TCRdist between CDR3 peptides within each V-J. Welch's t-statistics and random forest reduced several hundred V-J features to fewer than 15, which were used in a naive Bayes classifier (R e1071). The raw public reads went through TCRdb reprocessing: fastp at Q25, MiXCR clone calling, in-frame beta chains kept. Each CDR3 protein gets just one entry, which takes the most common genes and DNA from the rows behind it. In this record, the V and J calls reflect TCRdb's handling and not the investigators' own analysis. This sample gives hundreds of thousands of distinct CDR3 sequences in total; 15% to 18% of them show up just once. About a quarter of the sample is taken by the ten largest.

The cysteine opens and the phenylalanine closes a CDR3 of 16 amino acids. Of the read, only the CDR3 DNA is kept; its 48 bases are in frame from base 1. V is clipped by 3 bases and J by 4 bases, and the sequence between their germline boundaries is 18 bases long. From the germline V gene, CDR1 is LGHNA and CDR2 is YSLEER. Hyperthyroidism patients were newly diagnosed, with disease duration under 2 months, and aged 18 to 65 years. Patients with uncontrolled infections, other autoimmune diseases, pregnancy or lactation were excluded. Diagnoses relied on clinical symptoms, serum thyroxine and TRAb, thyroid ultrasound and orbital computed tomography. Blood from progressor patients was collected at the time of first diagnosis with hyperthyroidism, before any ophthalmopathy symptoms had appeared. Ficoll-Paque density gradient centrifugation was used to isolate PBMCs from approximately 10 ml of fresh peripheral blood. Progressor patients were defined as those initially diagnosed with Graves' hyperthyroidism in whom ophthalmopathy developed during follow-up. Total RNA was extracted using Trizol reagent, and RNA quality was assessed on an Agilent 2100 Bioanalyzer.

Sequencing was done on a sample of blood. The TCR sequence derives from a woman aged 18-29 years with Graves' hyperthyroidism that later progressed to Graves' ophthalmopathy. This chain joins TRBV4-3 to TRBJ1-2, with a tentative D gene TRBD1 over 6 matching bases. The sequenced DNA is TGCGCCAGCAGCCACCTAACCAGGGGTGCCTCCTATGGCTACACCTTC. Its coded protein is CASSHLTRGASYGYTF.